The 17 T cell receptor beta chains below come from one sample, sequenced in a study of brain T cells in children with intractable seizures. The repertoire was sequenced with immunoSEQ multiplex PCR; TCRdb's copy has only in-frame clones and lacks some. Altogether 340,000 or so clones are present, about 93% being singletons, with the ten largest covering around 6%. The time point was: blood from clinic visit 5 months post-surgery; TSC patient then seizure free. The specimen was peripheral blood, collected 5 to 6 months after surgery. The origin of the receptors is a boy younger than two with tuberous sclerosis and intractable seizures.

The genes are TRBV10-2 and TRBJ1-2; possible D gene TRBD1, 5 bases. The CDR3 has 13 residues. V dropped 4 bases and J dropped 8 bases, with 14 bases sitting between them. CDR1 is WSHSY, CDR2 SAAADI, per germline. CDR3 protein: CASSGGVDGGYTF. The CDR3 bases are TGCGCCAGCAGTGGAGGGGTGGATGGGGGCTACACCTTC.

The chain is built from TRBV27 and TRBJ2-3, with 8 bases that match TRBD1. This CDR3 is built from 14 residues. Germline values: CDR1 MNHEY, CDR2 SMNVEV (reference sequence). Germline trimming cut 4 bases from V and 5 bases from J; bases unmatched to any gene: 5. In nucleotides, the CDR3 is TGTGCCAGCAGTTGGCAGGGGGCTATAGATACGCAGTATTTT. It is translated as CASSWQGAIDTQYF.

This clone appeared once. This chain joins TRBV25-1 and TRBJ2-5; possibly TRBD1 or TRBD2 for D (5 bases each). Germline V lookup: CDR1 MGHDK, CDR2 SYGVNS. V lost 1 base, J lost 3 bases, and 15 bases lay in between. The CDR3 is made up of 16 amino acids. CDR3 sequence reads: CASSEFGTAKEETQYF. Written as DNA, the CDR3 is TGTGCCAGCAGTGAATTCGGGACGGCAAAAGAAGAGACCCAGTACTTC.

There are a few counts of this clone. The J gene is TRBJ1-6, the V gene TRBV6-6; D is unresolved. This CDR3 is built from 11 residues. Between the trimmed V and J ends, which lost 4 bases and 10 bases, there was a span of 5 bases. Germline V gives CDR1 MNHNY, CDR2 SVGAGI (reference sequence). CDR3 region: CASSWESPLHF. The CDR3 region has the DNA TGTGCCAGCAGTTGGGAGTCACCCCTCCACTTT.

The rearrangement links TRBV5-1 to TRBJ2-6; TRBD1 is a possible D gene (6 bases). This CDR3 contains 16 residues. Deletions cut 3 bases from V and 4 bases from J, with 14 bases between. Germline CDR1 SGHRS, CDR2 YFSETQ. The DNA for the CDR3 is TGCGCCAGCAGCTCTGCTACAGGGACCGGGGCCAACGTCCTGACTTTC. Translated: CASSSATGTGANVLTF.

The genes are TRBV5-1 and TRBJ1-4; D uncertain. The ends were cut back, 4 bases at V and 0 bases at J, with 10 bases in the middle. Germline V gene data show CDR1 as SGHRS and CDR2 as YFSETQ. The CDR3 contains 15 residues. DNA for the CDR3: TGCGCCAGCAGCCTTTCAGGAGCAACTAATGAAAAACTGTTTTTT. Translation: CASSLSGATNEKLFF. Supplemented by reference TRBV5-1 and TRBJ1-4, the full variable domain reads KAGVTQTPRYLIKTRGQQVTLSCSPISGHRSVSWYQQTPGQGLQFLFEYFSETQRNKGNFPGRFSGRQFSNSRSEMNVSTLELGDSALYLCASSLSGATNEKLFFGSGTQLSVL.

The J gene is TRBJ2-4, the V gene TRBV5-1, with D unclear. Germline CDR1 SGHRS, CDR2 YFSETQ. Trimming left V 5 bases short and J 0 bases short, with 9 bases between. The CDR3 has 14 amino acids. Here the CDR3 reads CASSHGEAKNIQYF. CDR3 DNA: TGCGCCAGCAGTCACGGAGAAGCCAAAAACATTCAGTACTTC.

The V gene is TRBV7-9, the J gene TRBJ2-1; D is perhaps TRBD2 (6 bases). The V end lost 5 bases, the J end lost 0 bases, and 17 bases lay between the germline ends. Germline lookup yields CDR1 SEHNR and CDR2 FQNEAQ (reference sequence). The CDR3 contains 17 residues. CDR3 sequence: CASSHPSGGDSYNEQFF. CDR3 coding DNA: TGTGCCAGCAGCCACCCCTCGGGCGGGGACTCCTACAATGAGCAGTTCTTC.

This chain connects TRBV4-2 to TRBJ2-2, with TRBD1 identical over 7 bases. Germline CDR1 reads LGHNA; CDR2 reads YNFKEQ. The V segment lost 0 bases and the J segment 6 bases; nucleotides outside the gene matches: 4. The CDR3 loop spans 15 amino acids. CDR3: CASSQDAQGAGELFF. In DNA form, the CDR3 reads TGTGCCAGCAGCCAAGATGCGCAGGGGGCCGGGGAGCTGTTTTTT.

The chain employs TRBV19 and TRBJ1-4; no definite D call. The CDR3 totals 17 residues. V was clipped by 5 bases and J by 0 bases, with 16 bases between them. CDR1 LNHDA and CDR2 SQIVND come from the germline V gene (reference sequence). CDR3 bases: TGTGCCAGTAGTGTCGGCCTTTCCCCCTCAACTAATGAAAAACTGTTTTTT. It is translated as CASSVGLSPSTNEKLFF.

This sequence joins TRBV28 and TRBJ2-7; TRBD1 is a possible D gene (6 bases). The germline V gene encodes CDR1 MDHEN and CDR2 SYDVKM. V dropped 5 bases and J dropped 8 bases, with 13 bases sitting between them. This CDR3 spans 12 amino acids. The CDR3 protein is CASSPQWGQQYF. CDR3 DNA sequence: TGTGCCAGCAGTCCTCAGTGGGGGCAGCAGTACTTC.

The rearrangement joins TRBV4-1 to TRBJ2-3; no clear D. Looked up from germline, CDR1 is MGHRA and CDR2 is YSYEKL. The CDR3 sequence is 14 residues long. V lost 8 bases to trimming and J lost 0 bases, with 12 bases between them. CDR3 sequence: CASSPTTSTDTQYF. In DNA form, the CDR3 reads TGCGCCAGCTCCCCCACCACAAGCACAGATACGCAGTATTTT.

V usage is TRBV20-1 and J usage is TRBJ2-3; a possible D gene is TRBD2 (5 bases). Trimming stripped 3 bases from V and 3 bases from J, with 19 bases between. CDR3 length equals 16 residues. Per germline, CDR1 DFQATT and CDR2 SNEGSKA (reference sequence). CDR3 DNA sequence: TGCAGTGCTAGTGAACGACGGACTCTAGCTACAGATACGCAGTATTTT. Translating gives CSASERRTLATDTQYF.

This clone was found once. The chain combines TRBV11-3 with TRBJ1-3; a possible D gene is TRBD1 (5 bases). This CDR3 is built from 15 residues. The V gene's germline CDR1 is SGHNT and CDR2 YENEEA. Trimming stripped 2 bases from V and 4 bases from J, with 12 bases between. CDR3 sequence: CASSLNSRVGNTIYF. The CDR3, as DNA: TGTGCCAGCAGCTTAAATTCCAGGGTGGGAAACACCATATATTTT. The full variable domain, in which reference TRBV11-3 and TRBJ1-3 provide the parts outside the CDR3, is EAGVVQSPRYKIIEKKQPVAFWCNPISGHNTLYWYLQNLGQGPELLIRYENEEAVDDSQLPKDRFSAERLKGVDSTLKIQPAELGDSAVYLCASSLNSRVGNTIYFGEGSWLTVV.

The chain combines TRBV5-1 with TRBJ2-3; the D call may be TRBD1 or TRBD2 (5 bases each). The CDR3 runs to 15 residues. The V gene lost 2 bases and the J gene lost 0 bases, with 10 bases spanning the gap. Germline CDR1 is SGHRS and CDR2 is YFSETQ. CDR3 amino acids: CASSLRGASTDTQYF. The CDR3 coding sequence is TGCGCCAGCAGCTTAAGAGGGGCTAGCACAGATACGCAGTATTTT.

The genes are TRBV4-1 and TRBJ1-1, with TRBD1 matching 7 bases. This CDR3 is built from 18 residues. The germline V gene encodes CDR1 MGHRA and CDR2 YSYEKL. Losses at the gene ends were 1 base for V and 0 bases for J; bases not matched to a gene: 11. The CDR3 sequence: CASSQGGSTGTMNTEAFF. CDR3 nucleotide sequence: TGCGCCAGCAGCCAAGGAGGTTCGACAGGGACGATGAACACTGAAGCTTTCTTT.

In its sample, this clone was seen many times. The V call is TRBV7-6, the J call TRBJ1-5; D is unresolved. CDR1 is SGHVS, CDR2 FNYEAQ, per germline. Deletions cut 5 bases from V and 4 bases from J, with 12 bases between. The CDR3 runs to 14 residues. CDR3 residues: CASSPGRVNQPQHF. CDR3 nucleotides: TGTGCCAGCAGCCCCGGACGGGTTAATCAGCCCCAGCATTTT.